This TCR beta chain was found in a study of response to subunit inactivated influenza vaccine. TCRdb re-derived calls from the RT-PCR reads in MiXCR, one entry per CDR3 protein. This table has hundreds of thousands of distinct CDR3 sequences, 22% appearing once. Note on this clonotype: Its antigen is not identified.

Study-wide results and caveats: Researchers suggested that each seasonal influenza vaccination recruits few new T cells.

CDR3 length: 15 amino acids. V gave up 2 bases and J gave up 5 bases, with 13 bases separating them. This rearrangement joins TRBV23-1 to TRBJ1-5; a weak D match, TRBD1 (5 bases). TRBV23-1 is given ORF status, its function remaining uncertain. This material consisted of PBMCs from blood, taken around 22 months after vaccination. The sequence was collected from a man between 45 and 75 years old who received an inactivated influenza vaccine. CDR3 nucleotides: TGCGCCAGCAGTCAAAGCCCAGGGCCAGATCAGCCCCAGCATTTT. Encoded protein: CASSQSPGPDQPQHF.